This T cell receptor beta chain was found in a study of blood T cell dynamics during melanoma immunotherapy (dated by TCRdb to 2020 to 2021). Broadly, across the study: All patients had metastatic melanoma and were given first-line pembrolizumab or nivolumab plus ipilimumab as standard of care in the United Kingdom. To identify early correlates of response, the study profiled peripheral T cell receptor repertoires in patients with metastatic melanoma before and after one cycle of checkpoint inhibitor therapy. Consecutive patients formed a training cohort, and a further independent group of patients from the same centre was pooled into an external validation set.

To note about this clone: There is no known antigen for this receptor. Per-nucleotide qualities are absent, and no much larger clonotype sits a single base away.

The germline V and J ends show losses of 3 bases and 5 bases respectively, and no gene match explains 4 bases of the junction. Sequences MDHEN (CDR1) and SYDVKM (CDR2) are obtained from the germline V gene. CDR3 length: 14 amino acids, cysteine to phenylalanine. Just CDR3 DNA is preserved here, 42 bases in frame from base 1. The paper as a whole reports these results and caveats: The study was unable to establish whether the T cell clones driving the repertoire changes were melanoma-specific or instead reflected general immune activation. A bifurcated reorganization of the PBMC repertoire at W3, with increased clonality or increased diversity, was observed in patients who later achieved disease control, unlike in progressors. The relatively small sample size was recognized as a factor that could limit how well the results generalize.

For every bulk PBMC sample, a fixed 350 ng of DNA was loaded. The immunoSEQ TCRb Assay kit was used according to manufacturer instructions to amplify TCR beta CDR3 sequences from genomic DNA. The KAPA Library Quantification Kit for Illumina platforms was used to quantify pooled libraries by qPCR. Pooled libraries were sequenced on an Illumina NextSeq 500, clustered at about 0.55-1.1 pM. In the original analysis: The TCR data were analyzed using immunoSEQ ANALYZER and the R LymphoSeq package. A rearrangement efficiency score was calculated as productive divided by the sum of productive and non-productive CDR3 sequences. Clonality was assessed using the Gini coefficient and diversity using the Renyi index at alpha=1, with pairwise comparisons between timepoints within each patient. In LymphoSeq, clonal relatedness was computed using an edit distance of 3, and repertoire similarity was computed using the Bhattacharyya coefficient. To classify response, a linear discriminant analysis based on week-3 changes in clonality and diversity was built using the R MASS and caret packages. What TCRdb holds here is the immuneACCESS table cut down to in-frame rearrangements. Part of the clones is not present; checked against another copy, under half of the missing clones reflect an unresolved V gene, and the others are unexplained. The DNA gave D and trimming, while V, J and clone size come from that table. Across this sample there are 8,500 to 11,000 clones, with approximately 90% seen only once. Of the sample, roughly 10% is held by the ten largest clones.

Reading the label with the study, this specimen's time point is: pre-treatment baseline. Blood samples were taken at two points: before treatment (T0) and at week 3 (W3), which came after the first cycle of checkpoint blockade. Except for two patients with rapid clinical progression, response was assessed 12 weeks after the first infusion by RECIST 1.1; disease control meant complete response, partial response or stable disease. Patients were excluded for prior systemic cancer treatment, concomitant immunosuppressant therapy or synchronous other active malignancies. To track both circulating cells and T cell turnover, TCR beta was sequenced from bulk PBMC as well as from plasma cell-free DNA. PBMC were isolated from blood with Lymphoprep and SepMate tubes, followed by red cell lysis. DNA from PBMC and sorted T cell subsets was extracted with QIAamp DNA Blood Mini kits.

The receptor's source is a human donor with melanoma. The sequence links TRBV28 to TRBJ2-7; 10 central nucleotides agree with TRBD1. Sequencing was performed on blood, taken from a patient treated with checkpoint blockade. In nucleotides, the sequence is TGTGCCAGCAGTTTGACAGGGGGCAGGAACGAGCAGTACTTC. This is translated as CASSLTGGRNEQYF. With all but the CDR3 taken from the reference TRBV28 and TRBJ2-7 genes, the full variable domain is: DVKVTQSSRYLVKRTGEKVFLECVQDMDHENMFWYRQDPGLGLRLIYFSYDVKMKEKGDIPEGYSVSREKKERFSLILESASTNQTSMYLCASSLTGGRNEQYFGPGTRLTVT.